These T cell receptor beta chains were read from a single sample in a study of T-cell memory formation after mild COVID-19. TCRdb called the 5' RACE reads again in MiXCR, with one record for every CDR3 protein. Here the sample spans around 200,000 distinct CDR3 sequences, 27% being singletons. Sequencing was performed on PBMCs or a T cell subset sorted from them (not recorded which). The receptors were sampled from an adult woman who had mild COVID-19 (a few samples of this study predate the infection). Cell type and time point are not known. CDR3s include the opening cysteine and the closing phenylalanine or tryptophan.

J: TRBJ1-2; V: TRBV29-1; CDR3: CSVEVTIYGYTF
J: TRBJ2-1; V: TRBV29-1; CDR3: CSVRGALLDKQFF
J: TRBJ1-3; V: TRBV6-1; CDR3: CASSEAGRGAGNTIYF
J: TRBJ2-2; V: TRBV12-3/TRBV12-4; CDR3: CASSTTGRTGELFF
J: TRBJ1-6; V: TRBV5-1; CDR3: CASSLAGGRQYNSPLHF
J: TRBJ2-7; V: TRBV9; CDR3: CASSEGGTSLYEQYF
J: TRBJ2-1; V: TRBV20-1; CDR3: CSARDLWLADNEQFF
J: TRBJ2-2; V: TRBV5-1; CDR3: CASSVTSGSTGELFF
J: TRBJ1-2; V: TRBV7-2; CDR3: CASSLGPAEGYTF
J: TRBJ2-3; V: TRBV5-1; CDR3: CASSLGKGQSTDTQYF
J: TRBJ2-7; V: TRBV6-2/TRBV6-3; CDR3: CASSYILVSYEQYF
J: TRBJ2-2; V: TRBV11-3; CDR3: CASSSREEGELFF
J: TRBJ2-7; V: TRBV5-1; CDR3: CASSPGDSSYEQYF
J: TRBJ2-3; V: TRBV7-9; CDR3: CASSSRLADETDTQYF
J: TRBJ2-1; V: TRBV20-1; CDR3: CSAARGGSSYNEQFF
J: TRBJ1-1; V: TRBV15; CDR3: CATSRDLGFMNTEAFF
J: TRBJ1-1; V: TRBV6-2/TRBV6-3; CDR3: CASSLGTVYFSMNTEAFF
J: TRBJ1-1; V: TRBV3-1; CDR3: CASSQVAGETEAFF
J: TRBJ1-1; V: TRBV5-1; CDR3: CASRTGGASTEAFF
J: TRBJ2-6; V: TRBV20-1; CDR3: CSASPLRGAGANVLTF
J: TRBJ1-1; V: TRBV7-9; CDR3: CASSGAVNTEAFF
J: TRBJ2-7; V: TRBV5-1; CDR3: CASSIGGGRYEQYF
J: TRBJ2-3; V: TRBV5-1; CDR3: CASSLSNGESTDTQYF
J: TRBJ2-1; V: TRBV9; CDR3: CASSRDRVTYNEQFF
J: TRBJ1-2; V: TRBV24-1; CDR3: CATSEGGQFYGYTF
J: TRBJ2-1; V: TRBV24-1; CDR3: CAAGREHEQFF
J: TRBJ2-1; V: TRBV11-2; CDR3: CASSLNANEQFF
J: TRBJ2-7; V: TRBV6-1; CDR3: CASKTSGIYEQYF
J: TRBJ2-1; V: TRBV12-3/TRBV12-4; CDR3: CASSLMGAVNEQFF
J: TRBJ1-6; V: TRBV4-1; CDR3: CASSQIVPNNSPLHF
J: TRBJ2-7; V: TRBV18; CDR3: CASTSEGQGYEQYF
J: TRBJ2-7; V: TRBV11-3; CDR3: CASSPRDGTYEQYF
J: TRBJ2-1; V: TRBV6-1; CDR3: CASRRASGRYNEQFF
J: TRBJ1-4; V: TRBV6-5; CDR3: CASSYSPGGGEKLFF
J: TRBJ2-7; V: TRBV29-1; CDR3: CSVARDSSSYEQYF